This T cell receptor beta chain stems from a study of shared clonotypes between healthy human individuals. On this clone itself: The antigen is unknown.

CDR1 is GTSNPN and CDR2 is SVGIG in the germline V gene (reference sequence). CDR3 size: 12 residues. V was shortened by 2 bases and J by 5 bases, with 4 bases between the two germline ends. General study results and limits: Although depth was large, rarefaction showed that sequencing of the sorted subsets was incomplete. Generation probabilities were higher for clonotypes shared across all four sorted-subset donors than for unshared ones.

Method: immunoSEQ multiplex PCR; TCRdb's copy keeps in-frame clones and lacks some. This sample has nearly 1 million clones, with 60% to 85% found just once. The receptor comes from a man aged 18 to 30 in good health. Sequencing used memory CD4+ T cells sorted from blood. The subset was: CD45RA-negative fraction. This sequence joins TRBV30 and TRBJ1-6, with D uncertain. CDR3 sequence: CAWSINNSPLHF. The CDR3 bases are TGTGCCTGGAGTATAAATAATTCACCCCTCCACTTT.